The 30 T cell receptor beta chains below all came from one sample that was sequenced in a study of cytomegalovirus exposure and HLA in healthy donors. The study ran its PCR with 60 Vbeta and 13 Jbeta primers. Generated by immunoSEQ multiplex PCR, the TCRdb table keeps only in-frame clones and is missing some. The sample lists about 130,000 clones; less than 90% were seen once. The sample comprised PBMCs. The receptors were sampled from a man younger than 35 in good health and CMV-seropositive.

The chain is built from TRBV20-1 and TRBJ1-1; tentatively, D is TRBD1 (5 bases). The V gene's germline CDR1 is DFQATT and CDR2 SNEGSKA (reference sequence). The CDR3 has 11 residues. Trimming stripped 6 bases from V and 4 bases from J, with 9 bases between. CDR3 amino acids: CSAAGGTEAFF. CDR3 DNA: TGCAGTGCCGCCGGGGGCACTGAAGCTTTCTTT.

The chain employs TRBV19 and TRBJ1-5; 11 nucleotides align to TRBD1. The length of the CDR3 is 16 residues. Germline lookup yields CDR1 LNHDA and CDR2 SQIVND (reference sequence). The V gene end was trimmed by 7 bases and the J gene end by 3 bases; junction bases not matched to a gene: 8. The CDR3 region is CASTSGTGGNNQPQHF. In DNA, the CDR3 is TGTGCCAGTACCTCTGGGACAGGGGGAAACAATCAGCCCCAGCATTTT. Full variable domain (remainder filled in from reference TRBV19 and TRBJ1-5): DGGITQSPKYLFRKEGQNVTLSCEQNLNHDAMYWYRQDPGQGLRLIYYSQIVNDFQKGDIAEGYSVSREKKESFPLTVTSAQKNPTAFYLCASTSGTGGNNQPQHFGDGTRLSIL.

This sequence joins TRBV30 and TRBJ2-4, with D tentatively TRBD2 (6 bases). Germline lookup yields CDR1 GTSNPN and CDR2 SVGIG (reference sequence). The CDR3 loop spans 16 amino acids. Trimming pared 0 bases from V and 7 bases from J, leaving 19 bases between. CDR3 residues: CAWSVLNGGSPNIQYF. For the CDR3, the DNA is TGTGCCTGGAGTGTACTAAACGGGGGTTCCCCGAACATTCAGTACTTC.

The gene calls are TRBV27 and TRBJ2-3; TRBD2 aligns across 7 bases. V gave up 2 bases and J gave up 1 base; unmatched junction bases: 0. Germline V gives CDR1 MNHEY, CDR2 SMNVEV (reference sequence). There are 14 residues in the CDR3. The CDR3 reads CASSLAGGTDTQYF. The CDR3 nucleotides are TGTGCCAGCAGTTTAGCGGGGGGCACAGATACGCAGTATTTT.

The chain links TRBV6-5 to TRBJ1-4; D is unclear. Trimming took 2 bases from V and 7 from J, leaving 11 bases between them. From germline, CDR1 is MNHEY and CDR2 SVGAGI. The CDR3 totals 14 residues. In nucleotides, the CDR3 is TGTGCCAGCAGTTACAGGCGGGAAGGTGAAAAACTGTTTTTT. Protein sequence: CASSYRREGEKLFF.

This chain connects TRBV19 to TRBJ2-6; unclear D gene. The CDR3 covers 15 residues. Trimming stripped 7 bases from V and 0 bases from J, with 10 bases between. Per the germline V gene, CDR1 is LNHDA and CDR2 is SQIVND (reference sequence). The CDR3 reads CASKQQSSGANVLTF. In DNA form, the CDR3 reads TGTGCCAGTAAACAACAAAGCTCTGGGGCCAACGTCCTGACTTTC.

The chain links TRBV28 to TRBJ1-1; 7 bases map to TRBD1. CDR1 is MDHEN, CDR2 SYDVKM, per germline. The V segment lost 2 bases and the J segment 4 bases; nucleotides outside the gene matches: 4. The CDR3 contains 14 residues. The CDR3: CASSLTGVGTEAFF. The CDR3 region has the DNA TGTGCCAGCAGTTTAACAGGGGTAGGCACTGAAGCTTTCTTT.

This chain connects TRBV7-9 to TRBJ1-5, with D perhaps TRBD1 (5 bases). The CDR3 loop spans 15 amino acids. Germline CDR1 and CDR2: SEHNR and FQNEAQ (reference sequence). The germline V and J ends were trimmed by 1 base and 7 bases, with 14 bases remaining between them. CDR3 DNA sequence: TGTGCCAGCAGCTTAGTAGACAGAGGAAGACAGCCCCAGCATTTT. Translating it yields CASSLVDRGRQPQHF.

This clone was counted a few times. The chain combines TRBV29-1 with TRBJ1-1; TRBD1 aligns across 9 bases. The CDR3 covers 12 residues. Germline V lookup: CDR1 SQVTM, CDR2 ANQGSEA. V lost 8 bases, J lost 5 bases, and 6 bases stayed unmatched. The CDR3 loop reads CSMTGGGTEAFF. The CDR3 region has the DNA TGCAGCATGACAGGGGGAGGGACTGAAGCTTTCTTT.

V is TRBV6-5 and J is TRBJ2-1, with 10 positions matching TRBD2. This CDR3 is built from 15 residues. Germline V gene lookup returns CDR1 MNHEY and CDR2 SVGAGI. V lost 6 bases, J lost 2 bases, and 4 bases stayed unmatched. The CDR3 bases are TGTGCCAGCAGGTTAGCGGGGGGACCCTACAATGAGCAGTTCTTC. This encodes CASRLAGGPYNEQFF.

The rearrangement links TRBV21-1 to TRBJ2-3; the table gives TRBD1 as D, unverified against the DNA. TRBV21-1 is noted as a pseudogene. The CDR3 extends over 14 amino acids. Here the CDR3 DNA reads TGTGCCAGCAGCCTAGGACAGGGCACAGATACGCAGTATTTT. It yields the protein CASSLGQGTDTQYF.

The chain combines TRBV12-2 with TRBJ1-1; TRBD1, as called in the table, went unchecked against the DNA. TRBV12-2 is noted as a pseudogene. This CDR3 is 14 amino acids long. The CDR3 loop reads CASRQRPTVTEAFF. In DNA form, the CDR3 reads TGTGCAAGTCGCCAACGCCCGACAGTCACTGAAGCTTTCTTT.

In its sample, this clone was seen once. The chain links TRBV13 to TRBJ2-1; 9 bases match TRBD2. Germline assignment: CDR1 PRHDT and CDR2 FYEKMQ (reference sequence). J was trimmed by 6 bases and V by 0 bases; bases with no gene match: 6. This CDR3 is 16 amino acids long. CDR3 amino acids: CASSLGPQRGANEQFF. Written as DNA, the CDR3 is TGTGCCAGCAGCTTAGGCCCCCAGCGGGGGGCCAATGAGCAGTTCTTC.

The gene calls are TRBV30 and TRBJ1-3, with D unclear. The CDR3 loop spans 14 amino acids. Trimming cost V 0 bases and J 2 bases, with 8 bases left between them. Germline loops: CDR1 GTSNPN, CDR2 SVGIG (reference sequence). In nucleotides, the CDR3 is TGTGCCTGGAGTGTAGGAGGTCCTGGAAACACCATATATTTT. Amino acids: CAWSVGGPGNTIYF. Full variable domain (missing parts from reference TRBV30 and TRBJ1-3): SQTIHQWPATLVQPVGSPLSLECTVEGTSNPNLYWYRQAAGRGLQLLFYSVGIGQISSEVPQNLSASRPQDRQFILSSKKLLLSDSGFYLCAWSVGGPGNTIYFGEGSWLTVV.

The CDR3, as DNA: TGTGCCTGGAGTGCCTCCGGGACAGTCTATAATTCACCCCTCCACTTT. Encoded protein: CAWSASGTVYNSPLHF. This rearrangement joins TRBV30 to TRBJ1-6, with 7 bases fitting TRBD1. Trimming took 1 base from V and 3 from J; bases not matched to a gene: 6. From germline, CDR1 is GTSNPN and CDR2 SVGIG (reference sequence). The CDR3 is 16 amino acids.

The chain carries TRBV25-1 and TRBJ2-3, with 7 bases that match TRBD2. This CDR3 region has 14 residues. J lost 2 bases, V lost 4 bases, and 3 bases had no gene match. The germline gives CDR1 MGHDK, CDR2 SYGVNS. This chain's CDR3 is CASSGSGDTDTQYF. DNA for the CDR3: TGTGCCAGCAGTGGGAGCGGGGACACAGATACGCAGTATTTT.

V gene TRBV19 combines with J gene TRBJ1-2; the match to TRBD1 covers 7 bases. Per the germline V gene, CDR1 is LNHDA and CDR2 is SQIVND (reference sequence). V lost 5 bases, J lost 4 bases, and 7 bases stayed unmatched. The CDR3 length is 14 residues. CDR3 amino acids: CASSGGQGGYGYTF. CDR3 bases: TGTGCCAGTAGTGGGGGGCAGGGGGGCTATGGCTACACCTTC.

V is TRBV5-1 and J is TRBJ1-4; D is undetermined. The CDR3 is made up of 14 amino acids. CDR1 and CDR2 (germline): SGHRS, YFSETQ. Trimming stripped 5 bases from V and 2 bases from J, with 10 bases between. CDR3 coding DNA: TGCGCCAGCAGTCCTGTAAGCACTAATGAAAAACTGTTTTTT. Its protein is CASSPVSTNEKLFF.

This sequence joins TRBV6-5 and TRBJ1-4, with D perhaps TRBD1 (6 bases). Germline V gene sequence: CDR1 MNHEY, CDR2 SVGAGI. CDR3 length: 16 amino acids. The V end lost 0 bases, the J end lost 1 base, and 9 bases lay between the germline ends. The DNA of the CDR3 is TGTGCCAGCAGTTACTCGAGGGGGTTAACTAATGAAAAACTGTTTTTT. It is translated as CASSYSRGLTNEKLFF.

The chain links TRBV6-5 to TRBJ1-1; D perhaps matches TRBD1 (5 bases). Germline values: CDR1 MNHEY, CDR2 SVGAGI. V was clipped by 0 bases and J by 7 bases, with 12 bases between them. The CDR3 is made up of 14 amino acids. The CDR3 here is CASSYSGSRDEAFF. The CDR3 coding sequence is TGTGCCAGCAGTTACTCGGGGTCCAGGGATGAAGCTTTCTTT.

This rearrangement joins TRBV27 to TRBJ1-5, with TRBD1 as a possible D gene (6 bases). The CDR3 is 15 amino acids. V was clipped by 5 bases and J by 1 base, with 12 bases between them. The germline V gene has CDR1 MNHEY and CDR2 SMNVEV (reference sequence). The CDR3 DNA sequence: TGTGCCAGCAGTAGGGACACACTCAGCAATCAGCCCCAGCATTTT. It translates to CASSRDTLSNQPQHF.

The rearrangement uses TRBV18 and TRBJ1-2, with D tentatively TRBD1 (5 bases). The V end was cut by 4 bases, the J end by 5 bases, with 14 bases between. The germline V gene encodes CDR1 KGHSH and CDR2 LQKENI. This CDR3 region has 14 residues. CDR3 loop: CASSLQGENYGYTF. CDR3 nucleotide sequence: TGTGCCAGCTCACTTCAGGGTGAGAATTATGGCTACACCTTC.

The CDR3 here is CASSRRLAGQETQYF. CDR3 DNA: TGTGCCAGCAGCCGGCGACTAGCGGGACAAGAGACCCAGTACTTC. V and J are TRBV7-6 and TRBJ2-5; 11 positions agree with TRBD2. Losses at the gene ends were 5 bases for V and 2 bases for J; bases not matched to a gene: 4. CDR1 and CDR2 from the germline V gene are SGHVS and FNYEAQ. The CDR3 sequence is 15 residues long.

The V gene is TRBV27, the J gene TRBJ2-6; D may be TRBD2 (6 bases). Germline V gene data show CDR1 as MNHEY and CDR2 as SMNVEV (reference sequence). The CDR3 consists of 19 residues. With 3 bases removed from V and 0 bases from J, the gap between germline ends came to 18 bases. CDR3 in amino acids: CASSFWAGNALSGANVLTF. CDR3 DNA: TGTGCCAGCAGTTTCTGGGCGGGGAATGCTCTCTCTGGGGCCAACGTCCTGACTTTC.

The chain is built from TRBV5-6 and TRBJ1-5, with D hard to call. The germline V gene has CDR1 SGHDT and CDR2 YYEEEE. The V end was cut by 2 bases, the J end by 4 bases, with 4 bases between. This CDR3 contains 12 residues. The DNA for the CDR3 is TGTGCCAGCAGCTTCTCTAATCAGCCCCAGCATTTT. Translating gives CASSFSNQPQHF.

This clone has just one count. V and J are TRBV4-1 and TRBJ2-1; 10 bases map to TRBD2. With 4 bases clipped from V and 6 bases from J, the junction kept 6 bases outside the gene matches. Germline CDR1 is MGHRA and CDR2 is YSYEKL. This CDR3 has 15 residues. The CDR3 spells CASSRLAGALNEQFF. CDR3 nucleotide sequence: TGCGCCAGCAGCCGCCTAGCGGGGGCCCTCAATGAGCAGTTCTTC.

The chain combines TRBV6-5 with TRBJ1-2, with a possible D match to TRBD1 (5 bases). The length of the CDR3 is 13 residues. Trimming removed 8 bases at V and 7 bases at J, with 17 bases between. The germline V gene encodes CDR1 MNHEY and CDR2 SVGAGI. The CDR3 DNA reads TGTGCCAGCGTCCGGGACTCCGCCAGTGGCTACACCTTC. It translates to CASVRDSASGYTF.

This chain uses TRBV12-5 with TRBJ2-2; D possibly corresponds to TRBD1 (6 bases). V was cut by 0 bases and J by 1 base, with 15 bases left in between. CDR1 LGHNT and CDR2 FRNRAP come from the germline V gene. The CDR3 extends over 18 amino acids. CDR3 coding DNA: TGTGCTAGTGGTTTGGTACTAGGGGACACCGAGAACACCGGGGAGCTGTTTTTT. This sequence encodes CASGLVLGDTENTGELFF.

The chain uses TRBV5-1 and TRBJ1-3, with TRBD1 matching 8 bases. The germline gives CDR1 SGHRS, CDR2 YFSETQ. This CDR3 has 16 amino acids. Germline trimming cut 1 base from V and 0 bases from J; bases unmatched to any gene: 3. CDR3 nucleotide sequence: TGCGCCAGCAGCTTGACGGGACAGGACTCTGGAAACACCATATATTTT. This codes for CASSLTGQDSGNTIYF.

The chain joins TRBV5-8 to TRBJ1-1; maybe TRBD1 (5 bases). The V and J ends lost 6 bases and 8 bases respectively, with 11 bases between them. The germline CDR1 and CDR2 sequences are SGHTS and YDEGEE. CDR3 size: 11 residues. DNA for the CDR3: TGTGCCAGCACCCTGGGACTCGAAGCTTTCTTT. Encoded protein: CASTLGLEAFF.